This T cell receptor (beta chain) was captured by sequencing in a study of cytomegalovirus exposure and HLA in healthy donors. The CDR3 spans 16 residues. Germline trimming cut 5 bases from V and 9 bases from J; bases unmatched to any gene: 7. Germline V lookup: CDR1 SGHVS, CDR2 FNYEAQ. Clones were sequenced by immunoSEQ multiplex PCR, and TCRdb holds only the in-frame ones, with some missing. This sample carries about 110,000 clones, around 82% of them seen once, and the ten largest clones take 3% to 3.5%. The specimen was PBMCs. The TCR sequence derives from a woman aged 18-29 years in good health and CMV-seronegative. J is TRBJ2-1 and V is TRBV7-6, with 16 bases identical to TRBD2. CDR3 residues: CASSPGLAGGLTEQFF. Here the CDR3 DNA reads TGTGCCAGCAGCCCGGGACTAGCGGGGGGGCTTACTGAGCAGTTCTTC.